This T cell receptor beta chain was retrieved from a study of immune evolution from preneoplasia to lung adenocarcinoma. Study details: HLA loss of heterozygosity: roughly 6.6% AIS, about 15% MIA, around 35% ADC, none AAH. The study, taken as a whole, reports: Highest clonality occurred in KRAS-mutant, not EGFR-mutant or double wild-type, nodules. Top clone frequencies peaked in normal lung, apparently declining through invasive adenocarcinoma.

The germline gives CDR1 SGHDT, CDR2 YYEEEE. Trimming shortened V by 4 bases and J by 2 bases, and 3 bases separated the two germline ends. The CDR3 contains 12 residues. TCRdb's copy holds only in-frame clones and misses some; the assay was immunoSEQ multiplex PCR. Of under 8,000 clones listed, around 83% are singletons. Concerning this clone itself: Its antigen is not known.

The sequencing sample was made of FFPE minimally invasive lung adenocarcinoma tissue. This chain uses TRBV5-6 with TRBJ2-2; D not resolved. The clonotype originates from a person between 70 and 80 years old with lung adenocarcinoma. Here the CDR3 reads CASSLNTGELFF. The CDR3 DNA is TGTGCCAGCAGCCTTAACACCGGGGAGCTGTTTTTT. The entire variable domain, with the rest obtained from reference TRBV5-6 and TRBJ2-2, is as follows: DAGVTQSPTHLIKTRGQQVTLRCSPKSGHDTVSWYQQALGQGPQFIFQYYEEEERQRGNFPDRFSGHQFPNYSSELNVNALLLGDSALYLCASSLNTGELFFGEGSRLTVL.